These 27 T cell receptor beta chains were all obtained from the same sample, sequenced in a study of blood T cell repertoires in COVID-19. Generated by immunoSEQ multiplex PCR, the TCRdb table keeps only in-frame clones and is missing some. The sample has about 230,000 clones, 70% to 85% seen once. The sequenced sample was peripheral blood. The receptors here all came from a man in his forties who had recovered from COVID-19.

The chain's CDR3 is CASSLGGDKGYGYTF. CDR3 DNA: TGTGCCAGCAGCTTAGGTGGGGACAAGGGCTATGGCTACACCTTC. This chain connects TRBV11-3 to TRBJ1-2; maybe TRBD1 (6 bases). Per the germline V gene, CDR1 is SGHNT and CDR2 is YENEEA. CDR3 length: 15 amino acids. With 1 base removed from V and 4 bases from J, the gap between germline ends came to 13 bases.

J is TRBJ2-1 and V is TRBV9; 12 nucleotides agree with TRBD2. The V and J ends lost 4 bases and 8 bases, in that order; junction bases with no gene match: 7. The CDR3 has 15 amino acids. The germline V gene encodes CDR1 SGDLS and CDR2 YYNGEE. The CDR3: CASSQTSGSSHEQFF. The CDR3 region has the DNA TGTGCCAGCAGCCAGACTAGCGGGAGTAGCCATGAGCAGTTCTTC.

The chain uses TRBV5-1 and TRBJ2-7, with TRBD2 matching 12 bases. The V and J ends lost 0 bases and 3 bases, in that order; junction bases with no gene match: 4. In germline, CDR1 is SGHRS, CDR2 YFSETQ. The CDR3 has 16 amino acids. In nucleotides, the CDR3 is TGCGCCAGCAGCTTGGGACCGACTAGCGGGGGCTACGAGCAGTACTTC. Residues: CASSLGPTSGGYEQYF.

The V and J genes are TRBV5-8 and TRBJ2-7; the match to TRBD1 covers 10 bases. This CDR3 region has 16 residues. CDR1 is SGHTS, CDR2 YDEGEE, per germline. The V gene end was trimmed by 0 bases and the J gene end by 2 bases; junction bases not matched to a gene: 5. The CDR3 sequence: CASSLEGTGATYEQYF. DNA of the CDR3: TGTGCCAGCAGCTTGGAGGGGACAGGGGCAACCTACGAGCAGTACTTC.

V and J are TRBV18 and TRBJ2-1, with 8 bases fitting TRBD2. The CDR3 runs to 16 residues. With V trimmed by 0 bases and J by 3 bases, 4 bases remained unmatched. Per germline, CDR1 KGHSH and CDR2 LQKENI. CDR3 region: CASSPPSSGVYNEQFF. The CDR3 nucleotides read TGTGCCAGCTCACCACCGAGTAGCGGGGTCTACAATGAGCAGTTCTTC.

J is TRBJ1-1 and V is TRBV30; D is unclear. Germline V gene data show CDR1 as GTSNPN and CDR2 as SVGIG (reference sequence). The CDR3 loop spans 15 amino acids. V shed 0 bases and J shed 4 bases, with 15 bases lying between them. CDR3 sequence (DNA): TGTGCCTGGAGTGTAGGAAGAGTTCAGGCCACTGAAGCTTTCTTT. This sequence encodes CAWSVGRVQATEAFF.

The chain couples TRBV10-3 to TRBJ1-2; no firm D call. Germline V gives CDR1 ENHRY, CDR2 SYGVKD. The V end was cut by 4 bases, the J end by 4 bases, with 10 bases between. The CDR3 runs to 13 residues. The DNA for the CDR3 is TGTGCCATCAGTGGGGCCGTCGCCTATGGCTACACCTTC. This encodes CAISGAVAYGYTF.

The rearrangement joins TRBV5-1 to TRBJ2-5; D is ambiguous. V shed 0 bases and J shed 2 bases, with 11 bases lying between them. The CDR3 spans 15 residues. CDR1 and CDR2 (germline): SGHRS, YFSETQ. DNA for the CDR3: TGCGCCAGCAGCTTGGCCGAAGTAGCTCAAGAGACCCAGTACTTC. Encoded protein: CASSLAEVAQETQYF.

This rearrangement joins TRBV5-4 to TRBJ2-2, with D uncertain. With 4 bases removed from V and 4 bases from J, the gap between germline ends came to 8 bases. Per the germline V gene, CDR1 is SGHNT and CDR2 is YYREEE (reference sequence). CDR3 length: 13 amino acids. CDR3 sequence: CASSRTGTGELFF. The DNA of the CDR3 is TGTGCCAGCAGCCGCACTGGCACCGGGGAGCTGTTTTTT.

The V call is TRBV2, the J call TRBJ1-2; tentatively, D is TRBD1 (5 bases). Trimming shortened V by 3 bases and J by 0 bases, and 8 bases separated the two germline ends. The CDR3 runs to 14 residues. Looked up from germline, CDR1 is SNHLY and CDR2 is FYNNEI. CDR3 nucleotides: TGTGCCAGCAGTGAGGGGGGAACTAACTATGGCTACACCTTC. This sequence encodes CASSEGGTNYGYTF. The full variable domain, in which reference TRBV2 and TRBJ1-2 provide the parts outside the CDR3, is EPEVTQTPSHQVTQMGQEVILRCVPISNHLYFYWYRQILGQKVEFLVSFYNNEISEKSEIFDDQFSVERPDGSNFTLKIRSTKLEDSAMYFCASSEGGTNYGYTFGSGTRLTVV.

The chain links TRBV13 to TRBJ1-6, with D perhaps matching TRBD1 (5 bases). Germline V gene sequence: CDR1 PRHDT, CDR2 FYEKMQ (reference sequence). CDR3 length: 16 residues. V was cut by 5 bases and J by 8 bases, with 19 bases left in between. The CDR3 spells CASSRVPRQGDSPLHF. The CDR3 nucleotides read TGTGCCAGCAGCCGAGTACCCCGGCAGGGTGATTCACCCCTCCACTTT.

CDR3 DNA sequence: TGTGCCAGCAGCCAAGCCAACTCCGATGAGCAGTTCTTC. Translating it yields CASSQANSDEQFF. This rearrangement joins TRBV14 to TRBJ2-1; D is ambiguous. The CDR3 loop spans 13 amino acids. V was clipped by 1 base and J by 8 bases, with 9 bases between them. CDR1 and CDR2 from the germline V gene are SGHDN and FVKESK.

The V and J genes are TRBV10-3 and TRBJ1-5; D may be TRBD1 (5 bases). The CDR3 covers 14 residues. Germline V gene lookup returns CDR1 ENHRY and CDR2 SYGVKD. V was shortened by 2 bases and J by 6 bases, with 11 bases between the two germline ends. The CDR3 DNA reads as TGTGCCATCAGTGAGGGACAAAGGGGTCAGCCCCAGCATTTT. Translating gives CAISEGQRGQPQHF.

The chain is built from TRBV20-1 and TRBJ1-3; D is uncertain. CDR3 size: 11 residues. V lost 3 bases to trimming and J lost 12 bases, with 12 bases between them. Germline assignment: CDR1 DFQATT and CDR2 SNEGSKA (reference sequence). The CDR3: CSASNLGHIYF. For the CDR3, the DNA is TGCAGTGCTAGTAATCTTGGGCACATATATTTT.

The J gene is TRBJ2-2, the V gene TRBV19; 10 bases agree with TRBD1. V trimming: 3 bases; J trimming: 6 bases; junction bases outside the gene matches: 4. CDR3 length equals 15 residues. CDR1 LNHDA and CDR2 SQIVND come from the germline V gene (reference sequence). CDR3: CASSIRQGAAGELFF. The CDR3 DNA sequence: TGTGCCAGTAGTATTCGACAGGGGGCGGCCGGGGAGCTGTTTTTT.

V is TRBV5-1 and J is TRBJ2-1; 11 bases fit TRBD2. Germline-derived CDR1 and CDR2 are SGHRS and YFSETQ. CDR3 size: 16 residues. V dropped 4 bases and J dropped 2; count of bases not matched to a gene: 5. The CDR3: CASSAGLAATYNEQFF. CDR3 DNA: TGCGCCAGCAGCGCGGGACTAGCGGCGACCTACAATGAGCAGTTCTTC.

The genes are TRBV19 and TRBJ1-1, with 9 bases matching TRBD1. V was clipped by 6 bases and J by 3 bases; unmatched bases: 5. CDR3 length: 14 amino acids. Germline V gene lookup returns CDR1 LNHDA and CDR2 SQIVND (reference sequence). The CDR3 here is CASSHRGLHTEAFF. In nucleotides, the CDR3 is TGTGCCAGTAGCCACAGGGGGCTCCACACTGAAGCTTTCTTT.

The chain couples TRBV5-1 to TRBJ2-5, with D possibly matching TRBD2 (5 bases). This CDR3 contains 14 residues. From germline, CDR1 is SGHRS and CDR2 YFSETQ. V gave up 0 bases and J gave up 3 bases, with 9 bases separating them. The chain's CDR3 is CASSLDRGEETQYF. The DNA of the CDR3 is TGCGCCAGCAGCTTGGACCGGGGTGAAGAGACCCAGTACTTC. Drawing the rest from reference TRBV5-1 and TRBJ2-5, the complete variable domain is KAGVTQTPRYLIKTRGQQVTLSCSPISGHRSVSWYQQTPGQGLQFLFEYFSETQRNKGNFPGRFSGRQFSNSRSEMNVSTLELGDSALYLCASSLDRGEETQYFGPGTRLLVL.

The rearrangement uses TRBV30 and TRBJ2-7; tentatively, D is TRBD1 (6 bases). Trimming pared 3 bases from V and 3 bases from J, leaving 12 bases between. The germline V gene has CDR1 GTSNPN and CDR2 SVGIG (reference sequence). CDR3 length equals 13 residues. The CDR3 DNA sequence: TGTGCCTGGAGAAACCGGGACATCTACGAGCAGTACTTC. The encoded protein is CAWRNRDIYEQYF.

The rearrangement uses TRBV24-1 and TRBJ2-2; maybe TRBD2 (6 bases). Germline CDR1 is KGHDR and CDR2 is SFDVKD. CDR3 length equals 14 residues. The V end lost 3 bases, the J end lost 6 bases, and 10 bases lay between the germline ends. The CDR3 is CATSDIGGPGELFF. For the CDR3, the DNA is TGTGCCACCAGTGATATCGGGGGTCCCGGGGAGCTGTTTTTT.

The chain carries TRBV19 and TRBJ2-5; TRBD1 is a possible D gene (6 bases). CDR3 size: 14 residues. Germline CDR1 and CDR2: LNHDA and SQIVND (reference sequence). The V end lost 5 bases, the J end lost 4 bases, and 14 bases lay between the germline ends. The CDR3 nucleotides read TGTGCCAGTAGTGTATACGGACAGCGAGAGACCCAGTACTTC. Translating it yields CASSVYGQRETQYF.

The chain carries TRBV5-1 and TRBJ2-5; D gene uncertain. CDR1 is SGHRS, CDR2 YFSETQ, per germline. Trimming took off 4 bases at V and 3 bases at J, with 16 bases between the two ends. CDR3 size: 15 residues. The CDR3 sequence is CASSRNGWAEETQYF. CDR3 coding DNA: TGCGCCAGCAGCCGAAACGGCTGGGCCGAAGAGACCCAGTACTTC.

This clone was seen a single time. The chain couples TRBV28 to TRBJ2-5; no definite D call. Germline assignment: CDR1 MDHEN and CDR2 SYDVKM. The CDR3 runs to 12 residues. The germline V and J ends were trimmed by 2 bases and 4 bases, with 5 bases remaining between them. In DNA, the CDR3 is TGTGCCAGCAGTTTACGTCGAGAGACCCAGTACTTC. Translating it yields CASSLRRETQYF.

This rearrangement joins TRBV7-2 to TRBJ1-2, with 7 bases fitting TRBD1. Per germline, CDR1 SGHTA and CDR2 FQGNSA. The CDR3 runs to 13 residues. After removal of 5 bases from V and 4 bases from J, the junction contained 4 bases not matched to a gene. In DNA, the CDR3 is TGTGCCAGCAGCGAGACAGGGTCCTATGGCTACACCTTC. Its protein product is CASSETGSYGYTF.

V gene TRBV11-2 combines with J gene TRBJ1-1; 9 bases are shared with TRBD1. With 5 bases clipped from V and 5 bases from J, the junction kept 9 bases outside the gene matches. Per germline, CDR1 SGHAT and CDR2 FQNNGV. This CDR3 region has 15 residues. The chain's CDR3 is CASSPGQGRSTEAFF. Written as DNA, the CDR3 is TGTGCCAGCAGCCCGGGACAGGGAAGGTCGACTGAAGCTTTCTTT.

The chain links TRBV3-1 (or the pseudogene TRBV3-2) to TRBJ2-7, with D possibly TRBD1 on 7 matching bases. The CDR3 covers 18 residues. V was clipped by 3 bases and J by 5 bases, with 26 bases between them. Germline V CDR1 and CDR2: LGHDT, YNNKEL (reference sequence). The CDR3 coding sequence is TGTGCCAGCAGCCAGGAAGTTAGGTCGGACGACAGGGAGGACGAGCAGTACTTC. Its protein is CASSQEVRSDDREDEQYF.

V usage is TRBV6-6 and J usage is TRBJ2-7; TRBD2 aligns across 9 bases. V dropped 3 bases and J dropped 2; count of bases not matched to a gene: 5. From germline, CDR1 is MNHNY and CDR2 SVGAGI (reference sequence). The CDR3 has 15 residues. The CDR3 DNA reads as TGTGCCAGCAGTTATGTCCGCGGGGGGGCCTACGAGCAGTACTTC. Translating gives CASSYVRGGAYEQYF.